The source of this T cell receptor (beta chain) is a study of cytomegalovirus exposure and HLA in healthy donors. Study results and limitations: TCR sequences were mostly rare, though some public TCRs occurred in many donors. The study flagged about 150 TCR beta chains as cytomegalovirus-associated.

Only in-frame clones appear in the TCRdb table, and some are missing; sequencing was by immunoSEQ multiplex PCR. The table includes 180,000 or so clones, 84% detected once. On this clone itself: Its specificity is not known.

The CDR3 extends over 14 amino acids. V was shortened by 6 bases and J by 3 bases, with 14 bases between the two germline ends. In germline, CDR1 is SGHTA, CDR2 FQGNSA. This rearrangement joins TRBV7-2 to TRBJ1-1; a weak D match, TRBD1 (6 bases). The clonotype comes from a woman aged 25 to 39 in good health and CMV-seropositive. The sequencing input was PBMCs. The CDR3 protein is CASRLDDRYTEAFF. CDR3 in DNA: TGTGCCAGCAGACTAGACGACAGGTACACTGAAGCTTTCTTT.